One sample yielded the 7 T cell receptor beta chains listed below, sequenced in a study of PD-1 blockade in mismatch repair-deficient tumors. Only in-frame clones appear in the TCRdb table, and some are missing; sequencing was by immunoSEQ multiplex PCR. The table lists roughly 120,000 clones, about 74% of them singletons. Sequencing used peripheral blood, obtained about 60 weeks after starting pembrolizumab. Receptors originate from an adult with mismatch repair-deficient cancer.

The J gene is TRBJ2-3, the V gene TRBV11-1; 8 nucleotides line up with TRBD2. Germline V gene data show CDR1 as SGHAT and CDR2 as FQDESV (reference sequence). J lost 1 base, V lost 0 bases, and 3 bases had no gene match. The CDR3 is made up of 16 amino acids. The CDR3 nucleotides are TGTGCCAGCAGCTTAGCGCAACTAGCGGGCACAGATACGCAGTATTTT. The encoded protein is CASSLAQLAGTDTQYF.

The V and J genes are TRBV7-9 and TRBJ2-5; TRBD2 aligns across 7 bases. This CDR3 is 12 amino acids long. CDR1 and CDR2 from the germline V gene are SEHNR and FQNEAQ (reference sequence). J was trimmed by 4 bases and V by 10 bases; bases with no gene match: 6. The CDR3 here is CAMTGGGETQYF. DNA of the CDR3: TGTGCCATGACGGGAGGTGGAGAGACCCAGTACTTC.

The chain uses TRBV18 and TRBJ1-1; D gene unclear. The CDR3 runs to 13 residues. Germline V gene sequence: CDR1 KGHSH, CDR2 LQKENI. V shed 6 bases and J shed 1 base, with 9 bases lying between them. DNA of the CDR3: TGTGCCAGCTCGGTGATTGGGAACACTGAAGCTTTCTTT. Its translation is CASSVIGNTEAFF.

This chain uses TRBV29-1 with TRBJ1-2, with 9 bases matching TRBD1. V lost 4 bases to trimming and J lost 8 bases; unmatched junction nucleotides: 17. The CDR3 has 16 amino acids. Looked up from germline, CDR1 is SQVTM and CDR2 is ANQGSEA. The CDR3 region has the DNA TGCAGCGTTGGGGGCAGTCGGGACAGGGATATAGGGGGCTACACCTTC. Translated, it gives CSVGGSRDRDIGGYTF.

The chain combines TRBV11-2 with TRBJ2-5, with TRBD2 matching 11 bases. J was trimmed by 5 bases and V by 4 bases; bases with no gene match: 6. The CDR3 loop spans 15 amino acids. Germline CDR1 reads SGHAT; CDR2 reads FQNNGV. CDR3 bases: TGTGCCAGCAGCTGGACTAGCGGGTCTGGGGAGACCCAGTACTTC. Amino acid sequence: CASSWTSGSGETQYF.

V gene TRBV19 combines with J gene TRBJ2-1; D gene ambiguous. V lost 6 bases and J lost 4, with 13 bases in between. The CDR3 is 14 residues long. Per germline, CDR1 LNHDA and CDR2 SQIVND (reference sequence). This chain's CDR3 is CASRRDLVYNEQFF. The CDR3 DNA follows: TGTGCCAGTAGGCGTGATCTAGTGTACAATGAGCAGTTCTTC.

The V call is TRBV5-1, the J call TRBJ2-3; weak D call: TRBD2 (6 bases). V dropped 0 bases and J dropped 2 bases, with 13 bases sitting between them. CDR1 is SGHRS and CDR2 is YFSETQ in the germline V gene. The CDR3 length is 16 residues. The CDR3 is CASSLGAGSSTDTQYF. CDR3 DNA sequence: TGCGCCAGCAGCTTGGGGGCGGGATCGTCCACAGATACGCAGTATTTT.